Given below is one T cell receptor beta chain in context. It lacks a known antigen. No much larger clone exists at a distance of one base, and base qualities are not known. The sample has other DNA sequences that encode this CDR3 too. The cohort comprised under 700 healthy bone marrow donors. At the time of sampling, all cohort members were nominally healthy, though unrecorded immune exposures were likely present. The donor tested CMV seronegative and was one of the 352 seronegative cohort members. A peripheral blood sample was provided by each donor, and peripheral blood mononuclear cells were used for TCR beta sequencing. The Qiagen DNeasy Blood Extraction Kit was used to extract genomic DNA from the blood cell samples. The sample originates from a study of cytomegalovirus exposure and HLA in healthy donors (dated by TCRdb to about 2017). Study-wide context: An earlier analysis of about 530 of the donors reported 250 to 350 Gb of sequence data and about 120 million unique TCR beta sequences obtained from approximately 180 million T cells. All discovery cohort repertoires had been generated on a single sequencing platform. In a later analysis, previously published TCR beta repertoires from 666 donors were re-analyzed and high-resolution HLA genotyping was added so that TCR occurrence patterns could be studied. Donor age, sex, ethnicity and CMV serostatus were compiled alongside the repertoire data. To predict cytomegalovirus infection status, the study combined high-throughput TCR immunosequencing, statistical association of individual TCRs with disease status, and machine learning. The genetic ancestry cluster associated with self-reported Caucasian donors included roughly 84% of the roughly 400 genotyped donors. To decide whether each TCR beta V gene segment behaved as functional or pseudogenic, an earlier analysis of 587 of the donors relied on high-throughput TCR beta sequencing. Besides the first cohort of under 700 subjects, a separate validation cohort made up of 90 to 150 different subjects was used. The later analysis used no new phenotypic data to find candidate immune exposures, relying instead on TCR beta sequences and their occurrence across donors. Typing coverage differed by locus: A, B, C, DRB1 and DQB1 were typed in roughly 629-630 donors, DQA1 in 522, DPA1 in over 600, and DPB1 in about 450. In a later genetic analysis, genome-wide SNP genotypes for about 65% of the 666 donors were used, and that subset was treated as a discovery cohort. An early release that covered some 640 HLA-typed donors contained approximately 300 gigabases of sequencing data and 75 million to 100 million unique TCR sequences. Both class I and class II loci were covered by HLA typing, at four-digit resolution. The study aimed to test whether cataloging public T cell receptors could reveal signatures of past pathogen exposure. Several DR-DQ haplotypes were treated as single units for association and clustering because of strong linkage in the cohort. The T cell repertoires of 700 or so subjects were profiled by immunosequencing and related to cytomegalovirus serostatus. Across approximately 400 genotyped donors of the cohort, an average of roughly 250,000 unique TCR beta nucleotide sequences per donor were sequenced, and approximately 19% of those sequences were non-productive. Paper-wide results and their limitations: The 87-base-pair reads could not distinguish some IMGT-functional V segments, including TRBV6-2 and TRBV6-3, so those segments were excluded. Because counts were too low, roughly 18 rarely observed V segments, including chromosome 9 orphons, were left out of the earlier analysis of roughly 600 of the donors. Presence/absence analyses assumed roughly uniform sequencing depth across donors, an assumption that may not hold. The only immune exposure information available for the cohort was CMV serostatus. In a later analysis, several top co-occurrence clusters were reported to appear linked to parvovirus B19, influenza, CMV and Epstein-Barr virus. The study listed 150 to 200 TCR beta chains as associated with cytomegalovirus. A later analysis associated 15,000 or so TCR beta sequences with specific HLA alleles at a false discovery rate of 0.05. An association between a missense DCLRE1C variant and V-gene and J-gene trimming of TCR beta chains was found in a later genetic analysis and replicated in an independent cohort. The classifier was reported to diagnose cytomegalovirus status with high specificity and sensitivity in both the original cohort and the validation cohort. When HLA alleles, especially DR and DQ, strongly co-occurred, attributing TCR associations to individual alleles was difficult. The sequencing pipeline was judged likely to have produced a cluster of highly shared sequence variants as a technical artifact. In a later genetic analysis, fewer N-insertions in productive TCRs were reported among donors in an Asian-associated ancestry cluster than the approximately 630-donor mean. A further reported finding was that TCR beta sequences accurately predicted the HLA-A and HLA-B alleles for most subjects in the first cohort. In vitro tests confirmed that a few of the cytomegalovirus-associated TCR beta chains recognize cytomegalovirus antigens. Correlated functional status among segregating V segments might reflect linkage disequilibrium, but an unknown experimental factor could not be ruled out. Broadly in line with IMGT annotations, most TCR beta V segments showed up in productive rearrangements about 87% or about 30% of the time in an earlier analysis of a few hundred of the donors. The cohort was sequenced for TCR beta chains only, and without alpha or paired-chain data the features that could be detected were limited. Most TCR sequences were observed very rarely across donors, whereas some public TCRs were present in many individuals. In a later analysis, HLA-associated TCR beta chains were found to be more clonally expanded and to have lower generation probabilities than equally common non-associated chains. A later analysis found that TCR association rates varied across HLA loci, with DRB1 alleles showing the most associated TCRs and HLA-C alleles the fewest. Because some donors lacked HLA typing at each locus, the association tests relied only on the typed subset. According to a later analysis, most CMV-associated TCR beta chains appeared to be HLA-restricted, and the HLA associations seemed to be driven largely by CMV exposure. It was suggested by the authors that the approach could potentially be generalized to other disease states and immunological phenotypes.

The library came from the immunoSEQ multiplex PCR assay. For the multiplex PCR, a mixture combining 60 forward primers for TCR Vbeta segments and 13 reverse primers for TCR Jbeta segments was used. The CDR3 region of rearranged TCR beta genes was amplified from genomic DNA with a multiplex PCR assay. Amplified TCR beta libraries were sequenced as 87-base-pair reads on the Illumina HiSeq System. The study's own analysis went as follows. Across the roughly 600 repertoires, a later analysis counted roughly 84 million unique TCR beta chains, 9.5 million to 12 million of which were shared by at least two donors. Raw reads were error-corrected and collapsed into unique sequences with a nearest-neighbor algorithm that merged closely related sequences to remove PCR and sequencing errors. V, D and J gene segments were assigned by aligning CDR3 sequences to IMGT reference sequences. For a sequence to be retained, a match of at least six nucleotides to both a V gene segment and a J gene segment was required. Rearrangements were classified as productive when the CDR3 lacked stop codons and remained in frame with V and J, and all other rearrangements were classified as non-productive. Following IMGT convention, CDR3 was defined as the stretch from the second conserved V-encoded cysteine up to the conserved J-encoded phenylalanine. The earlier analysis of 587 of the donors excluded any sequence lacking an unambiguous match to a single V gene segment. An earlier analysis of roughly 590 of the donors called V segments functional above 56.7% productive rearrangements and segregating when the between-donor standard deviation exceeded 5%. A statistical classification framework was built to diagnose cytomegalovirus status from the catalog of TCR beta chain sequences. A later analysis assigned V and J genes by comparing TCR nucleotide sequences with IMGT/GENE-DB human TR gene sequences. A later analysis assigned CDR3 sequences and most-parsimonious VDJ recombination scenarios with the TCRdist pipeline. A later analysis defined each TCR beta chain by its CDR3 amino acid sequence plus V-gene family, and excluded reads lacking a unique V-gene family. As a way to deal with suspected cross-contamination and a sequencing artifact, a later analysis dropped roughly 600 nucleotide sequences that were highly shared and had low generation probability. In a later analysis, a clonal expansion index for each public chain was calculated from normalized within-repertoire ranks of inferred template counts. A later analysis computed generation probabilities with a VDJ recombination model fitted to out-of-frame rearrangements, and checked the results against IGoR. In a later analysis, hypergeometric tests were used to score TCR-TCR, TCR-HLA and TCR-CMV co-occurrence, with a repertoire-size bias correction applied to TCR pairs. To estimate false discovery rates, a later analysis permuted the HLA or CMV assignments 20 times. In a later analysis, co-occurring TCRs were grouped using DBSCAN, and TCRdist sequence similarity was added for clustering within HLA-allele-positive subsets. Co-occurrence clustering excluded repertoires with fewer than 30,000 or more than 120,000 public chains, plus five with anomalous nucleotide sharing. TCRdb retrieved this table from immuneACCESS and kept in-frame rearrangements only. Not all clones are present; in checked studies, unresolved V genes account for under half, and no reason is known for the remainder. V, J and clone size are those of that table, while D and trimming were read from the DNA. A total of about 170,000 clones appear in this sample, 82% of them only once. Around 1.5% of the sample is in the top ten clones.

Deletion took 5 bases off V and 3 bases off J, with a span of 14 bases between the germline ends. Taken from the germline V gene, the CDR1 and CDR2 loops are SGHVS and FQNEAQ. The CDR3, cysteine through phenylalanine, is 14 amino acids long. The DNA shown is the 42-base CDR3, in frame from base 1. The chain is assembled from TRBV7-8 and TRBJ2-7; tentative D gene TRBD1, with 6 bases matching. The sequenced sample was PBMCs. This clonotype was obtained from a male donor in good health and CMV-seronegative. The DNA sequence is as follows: TGTGCCAGCAGCCGACAGGCTCCCGGCTACGAGCAGTACTTC. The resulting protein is CASSRQAPGYEQYF.